Each of the 32 T cell receptor beta chains below was sequenced from the same sample in a study of shared clonotypes between healthy human individuals. TCRdb keeps only in-frame clones here, not all; method: immunoSEQ multiplex PCR. The sample has 2 million to 2.5 million clones; over 90% are singletons. The sequenced material came from naive CD4+ T cells from PBMCs. The subset was: CD45RA+ positively selected. The receptor source for this set is a man aged 18-30 years in good health. Some clones in this sample may be carry-over from other donors' samples.

This chain uses TRBV7-8 with TRBJ2-7, with a weak D call TRBD1 (6 bases). The germline CDR1 and CDR2 sequences are SGHVS and FQNEAQ. Trimming took off 4 bases at V and 6 bases at J, with 10 bases between the two ends. The CDR3 is made up of 12 amino acids. CDR3 protein: CASSWNRAEQYF. CDR3 DNA: TGTGCCAGCAGCTGGAACAGGGCCGAGCAGTACTTC. The variable domain in full, completed from reference TRBV7-8 and TRBJ2-7, reads GAGVSQSPRYKVAKRGQDVALRCDPISGHVSLFWYQQALGQGPEFLTYFQNEAQLDKSGLPSDRFFAERPEGSVSTLKIQRTQQEDSAVYLCASSWNRAEQYFGPGTRLTVT.

The rearrangement uses TRBV19 and TRBJ2-1; TRBD1 or TRBD2 may be the D gene (5 bases each). Germline CDR1 is LNHDA and CDR2 is SQIVND (reference sequence). The CDR3 runs 16 residues. With 7 bases removed from V and 8 bases from J, the gap between germline ends came to 24 bases. CDR3 sequence reads: CASTKAGTQPGDEQFF. CDR3 bases: TGTGCCAGTACCAAGGCCGGGACCCAACCCGGGGATGAGCAGTTCTTC.

On this clone: The same CDR3 arises from other DNA sequences in this sample as well. This chain joins TRBV28 and TRBJ1-5; 8 bases fit TRBD1. The CDR3 is 16 residues long. V gave up 0 bases and J gave up 1 base; unmatched junction bases: 2. The germline gives CDR1 MDHEN, CDR2 SYDVKM. CDR3 residues: CASSLWGTGSNQPQHF. CDR3 bases: TGTGCCAGCAGTTTATGGGGGACAGGAAGCAATCAGCCCCAGCATTTT.

This clone appeared a single time. J is TRBJ2-7 and V is TRBV13, with 11 nucleotides matching TRBD2. Trimming removed 5 bases from V and 6 bases from J; junction bases left unmatched: 18. The CDR3 totals 18 residues. Looked up from germline, CDR1 is PRHDT and CDR2 is FYEKMQ (reference sequence). The CDR3, as DNA: TGTGCCAGCAGCCCAACCTTGGGGCTAGCGGGAGGTACTAGCGAGCAGTACTTC. The encoded protein is CASSPTLGLAGGTSEQYF.

The genes are TRBV27 and TRBJ2-3, with D possibly matching TRBD2 (6 bases). Trimming took off 6 bases at V and 4 bases at J, with 11 bases between the two ends. The CDR3 consists of 13 residues. Germline V CDR1 and CDR2: MNHEY, SMNVEV (reference sequence). CDR3 in DNA: TGTGCCAGCAGGCTCGGAGGGGCAGATACGCAGTATTTT. Translated: CASRLGGADTQYF.

The CDR3 coding sequence is TGTGCCAGCTCACCTCGACTCGCCAATGAGCAGTTCTTC. It is translated as CASSPRLANEQFF. This chain joins TRBV18 and TRBJ2-1, with unresolved D. In germline, CDR1 is KGHSH, CDR2 LQKENI. The CDR3 is 13 amino acids. V was clipped by 3 bases and J by 6 bases, with 9 bases between them.

The gene calls are TRBV7-2 and TRBJ1-4; D is possibly TRBD1 (5 bases). The CDR3 loop spans 14 amino acids. Between the trimmed V and J ends, which lost 7 bases and 8 bases, there was a span of 17 bases. The germline gives CDR1 SGHTA, CDR2 FQGNSA. CDR3 bases: TGTGCCAGCACCCAGGGATATAGTGGCGAAAAACTGTTTTTT. It translates to CASTQGYSGEKLFF. Based on the CDR3 plus reference TRBV7-2 and TRBJ1-4, the full variable domain is GAGVSQSPSNKVTEKGKDVELRCDPISGHTALYWYRQSLGQGLEFLIYFQGNSAPDKSGLPSDRFSAERTGGSVSTLTIQRTQQEDSAVYLCASTQGYSGEKLFFGSGTQLSVL.

Comment on this clone: This CDR3 is also generated by other DNA sequences in the sample. The chain employs TRBV28 and TRBJ2-5, with D perhaps matching TRBD2 (6 bases). The germline V gene has CDR1 MDHEN and CDR2 SYDVKM. The CDR3 spans 13 residues. With 5 bases removed from V and 2 bases from J, the gap between germline ends came to 9 bases. CDR3 loop: CASSPGLQETQYF. In nucleotides, the CDR3 is TGTGCCAGCAGTCCGGGACTTCAAGAGACCCAGTACTTC.

The J gene is TRBJ2-2, the V gene TRBV27; 12 nucleotides match TRBD2. V trimming: 3 bases; J trimming: 7 bases; junction bases outside the gene matches: 9. The CDR3 runs to 17 residues. CDR1 is MNHEY and CDR2 is SMNVEV in the germline V gene (reference sequence). The CDR3 DNA reads as TGTGCCAGCAGTTTTTGGACTAGCGGGAAGACGAGCGGGGAGCTGTTTTTT. The encoded protein is CASSFWTSGKTSGELFF.

The rearrangement joins TRBV5-1 to TRBJ2-5, with D possibly TRBD2 on 5 matching bases. The CDR3 contains 14 residues. V was pared by 5 bases and J by 1 base, with 12 bases between. Germline CDR1 is SGHRS and CDR2 is YFSETQ. The CDR3 region has the DNA TGCGCCAGCAGTTCCCAACTAGTCCAAGAGACCCAGTACTTC. This gives the protein CASSSQLVQETQYF.

J is TRBJ2-5 and V is TRBV5-1; the D is unclear. Germline V gene lookup returns CDR1 SGHRS and CDR2 YFSETQ. The CDR3 has 16 residues. Trimming stripped 0 bases from V and 4 bases from J, with 16 bases between. The CDR3 DNA sequence: TGCGCCAGCAGCTTGGCCGGCCTCCCGAGTGGAGAGACCCAGTACTTC. It yields the protein CASSLAGLPSGETQYF.

J is TRBJ1-5 and V is TRBV6-5; D unresolved. V lost 2 bases and J 5 bases, leaving 10 bases between the germline ends. CDR1 MNHEY and CDR2 SVGAGI come from the germline V gene. The CDR3 spans 14 residues. The DNA for the CDR3 is TGTGCCAGCAGTTACCCCGGAGATGATCAGCCCCAGCATTTT. Translating gives CASSYPGDDQPQHF.

The chain links TRBV5-1 to TRBJ2-1; D may correspond to TRBD1 or TRBD2 (6 bases each). Germline lookup yields CDR1 SGHRS and CDR2 YFSETQ. The CDR3 loop spans 16 amino acids. V lost 4 bases and J 4 bases, leaving 18 bases between the germline ends. CDR3 sequence: CASSARKEGGYNEQFF. CDR3 nucleotides: TGCGCCAGCAGCGCGAGGAAGGAGGGGGGTTACAATGAGCAGTTCTTC.

The V and J genes are TRBV7-2 and TRBJ2-3, with a weak D call TRBD1 (6 bases). Germline CDR1 reads SGHTA; CDR2 reads FQGNSA. V lost 4 bases and J 0 bases, leaving 11 bases between the germline ends. There are 15 residues in the CDR3. The CDR3: CASSSTGFSTDTQYF. The CDR3 bases are TGTGCCAGCAGCTCCACAGGGTTTAGCACAGATACGCAGTATTTT.

J is TRBJ1-2 and V is TRBV5-1, with D possibly TRBD1 on 6 matching bases. The CDR3 has 16 residues. Between the trimmed V and J ends, which lost 1 base and 3 bases, there was a span of 16 bases. Germline assignment: CDR1 SGHRS and CDR2 YFSETQ. The CDR3 protein is CASSLTGQTLDYGYTF. The CDR3, as DNA: TGCGCCAGCAGCTTGACAGGACAGACATTAGACTATGGCTACACCTTC.

The chain couples TRBV7-3 to TRBJ1-2; TRBD1 agrees at 11 bases. The germline V gene encodes CDR1 SGHTA and CDR2 FQGTGA. Losses at the gene ends were 5 bases for V and 8 bases for J; bases not matched to a gene: 10. CDR3 length equals 15 residues. For the CDR3, the DNA is TGTGCCAGCAGCGCCGGGACAGGGGGAGCCAGGGGCTACACCTTC. It yields the protein CASSAGTGGARGYTF.

Note on this clone: Additional DNA sequences in this sample encode the identical CDR3. The V and J genes are TRBV7-2 and TRBJ2-2, with a weak D call TRBD1 (5 bases). Trimming pared 2 bases from V and 5 bases from J, leaving 6 bases between. Germline assignment: CDR1 SGHTA and CDR2 FQGNSA. The length of the CDR3 is 13 residues. The CDR3 DNA is TGTGCCAGCAGCTTAAGGGGTACCGGGGAGCTGTTTTTT. Translating gives CASSLRGTGELFF.

V is TRBV14 and J is TRBJ1-2; TRBD1 is a possible D gene (5 bases). Trimming cost V 4 bases and J 8 bases, with 11 bases left between them. CDR3 length: 12 residues. Germline values: CDR1 SGHDN, CDR2 FVKESK. The CDR3 here is CASSPGWGGYTF. CDR3 DNA: TGTGCCAGCAGCCCAGGGTGGGGCGGCTACACCTTC. Based on the CDR3 plus reference TRBV14 and TRBJ1-2, the full variable domain is EAGVTQFPSHSVIEKGQTVTLRCDPISGHDNLYWYRRVMGKEIKFLLHFVKESKQDESGMPNNRFLAERTGGTYSTLKVQPAELEDSGVYFCASSPGWGGYTFGSGTRLTVV.

The V gene is TRBV6-6, the J gene TRBJ1-2; D unresolved. This CDR3 has 14 amino acids. The V gene's germline CDR1 is MNHNY and CDR2 SVGAGI (reference sequence). The germline V and J ends were trimmed by 0 bases and 3 bases, with 8 bases remaining between them. CDR3 sequence: CASSYSAGDYGYTF. CDR3 DNA sequence: TGTGCCAGCAGTTACTCGGCCGGGGACTATGGCTACACCTTC.

The chain is built from TRBV30 and TRBJ1-2, with TRBD1 identical over 9 bases. Losses at the gene ends were 2 bases for V and 8 bases for J; bases not matched to a gene: 6. Germline values: CDR1 GTSNPN, CDR2 SVGIG (reference sequence). This CDR3 region has 13 residues. The CDR3 sequence is CAWSQTGGSGYTF. The CDR3 bases are TGTGCCTGGAGTCAGACAGGGGGTTCGGGCTACACCTTC.

With respect to this clone: Other DNA sequences in the sample encode the same CDR3. V gene TRBV4-2 combines with J gene TRBJ1-2; D not certain. The CDR3 has 12 amino acids. Germline CDR1 reads LGHNA; CDR2 reads YNFKEQ. V was trimmed by 1 base and J by 2 bases, leaving 2 bases between them. The CDR3 reads CASSQANYGYTF. In nucleotides, the CDR3 is TGTGCCAGCAGCCAAGCGAACTATGGCTACACCTTC.

The genes are TRBV23-1 and TRBJ2-2, with 10 bases identical to TRBD1. TRBV23-1 is filed as an ORF, its function uncertain. V was clipped by 4 bases and J by 7 bases; unmatched bases: 12. The CDR3 sequence is 17 residues long. The CDR3 region is CASSLFRDRGCGGELFF. The CDR3 nucleotides read TGCGCCAGCAGTCTGTTCCGGGACAGGGGATGCGGCGGGGAGCTGTTTTTT.

The chain combines TRBV6-1 with TRBJ2-7, with 7 bases fitting TRBD1. After removal of 0 bases from V and 5 bases from J, the junction contained 13 bases not matched to a gene. This CDR3 spans 17 amino acids. The germline V gene has CDR1 MNHNS and CDR2 SASEGT. CDR3 protein: CASSEAYRTGLSDEQYF. In DNA, the CDR3 is TGTGCCAGCAGTGAAGCGTATAGGACAGGCCTCTCGGACGAGCAGTACTTC.

The genes are TRBV2 and TRBJ2-7; 7 bases match TRBD1. The ends lost 5 bases at V and 5 bases at J; junction bases unmatched: 12. The CDR3 consists of 15 residues. Germline V gives CDR1 SNHLY, CDR2 FYNNEI. This CDR3 is CASSSVTGFGNEQYF. DNA for the CDR3: TGTGCCAGCAGTTCCGTGACAGGGTTCGGGAACGAGCAGTACTTC.

This clone appeared once. The same CDR3 can be traced to other DNA sequences in this sample. This rearrangement joins TRBV7-3 to TRBJ2-3, with 13 positions matching TRBD2. Trimming took 2 bases from V and 2 from J; bases not matched to a gene: 1. The germline gives CDR1 SGHTA, CDR2 FQGTGA. The CDR3 has 16 residues. Here the CDR3 DNA reads TGTGCCAGCAGCTTAGGACTAGCGGGGGCCACAGATACGCAGTATTTT. It is translated as CASSLGLAGATDTQYF.

This clone was seen just once. This chain connects TRBV7-2 to TRBJ2-7; 7 bases line up with TRBD1. The V gene end was trimmed by 6 bases and the J gene end by 5 bases; junction bases not matched to a gene: 13. The CDR3 consists of 15 residues. In germline, CDR1 is SGHTA, CDR2 FQGNSA. The CDR3 region is CASRRQGRPGHEQYF. For the CDR3, the DNA is TGTGCCAGCAGGAGACAGGGCCGGCCGGGGCACGAGCAGTACTTC. Together with reference TRBV7-2 and TRBJ2-7, the CDR3 gives the full variable domain: GAGVSQSPSNKVTEKGKDVELRCDPISGHTALYWYRQSLGQGLEFLIYFQGNSAPDKSGLPSDRFSAERTGGSVSTLTIQRTQQEDSAVYLCASRRQGRPGHEQYFGPGTRLTVT.

This clone was counted once. CDR3 nucleotides: TGTGCCATCAGTCCGGGACTCGGCTCTGGAAACACCATATATTTT. As protein: CAISPGLGSGNTIYF. The rearrangement links TRBV10-3 to TRBJ1-3; D is perhaps TRBD1 (5 bases). The V end lost 5 bases, the J end lost 0 bases, and 11 bases lay between the germline ends. The germline V gene has CDR1 ENHRY and CDR2 SYGVKD. This CDR3 comprises 15 residues.

The gene calls are TRBV19 and TRBJ2-5, with 9 bases lining up with TRBD2. The ends lost 5 bases at V and 4 bases at J; junction bases unmatched: 5. The CDR3 covers 14 residues. CDR1 and CDR2 from the germline V gene are LNHDA and SQIVND (reference sequence). CDR3 in amino acids: CASSLREGAETQYF. CDR3 nucleotide sequence: TGTGCCAGTAGTCTGCGGGAGGGGGCAGAGACCCAGTACTTC.

The chain carries TRBV5-1 and TRBJ2-3; D remains unclear. CDR3 size: 13 residues. The V and J ends lost 4 bases and 4 bases respectively, with 10 bases between them. Germline assignment: CDR1 SGHRS and CDR2 YFSETQ. This CDR3 reads CASSTLEADTQYF. The CDR3 DNA is TGCGCCAGCAGCACTCTTGAGGCAGATACGCAGTATTTT.

The chain employs TRBV28 and TRBJ1-2; D is unclear. This CDR3 spans 12 amino acids. Germline V CDR1 and CDR2: MDHEN, SYDVKM. Deletions cut 3 bases from V and 4 bases from J, with 6 bases between. CDR3 sequence: CASSFKAYGYTF. In nucleotides, the CDR3 is TGTGCCAGCAGTTTCAAGGCCTATGGCTACACCTTC.

The chain links TRBV11-2 to TRBJ1-4; D possibly corresponds to TRBD1 (5 bases). The germline V and J ends were trimmed by 1 base and 11 bases, with 17 bases remaining between them. CDR3 length: 15 residues. CDR1 and CDR2 from the germline V gene are SGHAT and FQNNGV. CDR3 nucleotides: TGTGCCAGCAGCTTAGCTGGGGGGACTGGGCGGAAACTGTTTTTT. As protein: CASSLAGGTGRKLFF.

DNA for the CDR3: TGTGCCAGCAGTGAAAATAGTGCCAGGGGGCGTCGGGAGAGCAATCAGCCCCAGCATTTT. This gives the protein CASSENSARGRRESNQPQHF. V and J are TRBV2 and TRBJ1-5; 8 bases agree with TRBD1. Germline V gene data show CDR1 as SNHLY and CDR2 as FYNNEI. The trim removed 2 bases at V and 1 base at J, leaving 16 bases unmatched. The CDR3 is 20 amino acids.